The 7 T cell receptor beta chains below were found in one sample sequenced in a study of T-cell reconstitution after alpha-beta-depleted transplantation in children. A library of TCRbeta sequences, prepared with unique molecular identifiers, was generated. TCRdb re-derived calls from the PCR reads in MiXCR, one entry per CDR3 protein. The sample lists 200,000 to 300,000 distinct CDR3 sequences, 20% to 30% occurring once. The starting material was PBMCs, obtained before TCRalphabeta/CD19-depleted stem cell transplant. Receptor source: a girl between 2 and 10 years old with Fanconi anemia, due to receive a stem cell transplant.

There are many counts of this clonotype. The chain uses TRBV6-5 and TRBJ2-7; the D is unclear. V was trimmed by 2 bases and J by 0 bases, leaving 8 bases between them. This CDR3 region has 14 residues. Germline loops: CDR1 MNHEY, CDR2 SVGAGI. DNA of the CDR3: TGTGCCAGCAGTTACCTAAGCAGCTCCTACGAGCAGTACTTC. Translation: CASSYLSSSYEQYF.

This sequence joins TRBV10-2 and TRBJ1-1, with 9 bases fitting TRBD1. The germline gives CDR1 WSHSY, CDR2 SAAADI. The CDR3 spans 13 residues. The ends lost 9 bases at V and 6 bases at J; junction bases unmatched: 8. In DNA form, the CDR3 reads TGCGCCAGTTCACCGGGACAGGGCCCTGAAGCTTTCTTT. Translated, it gives CASSPGQGPEAFF.

This clonotype has a count of ten or more. This chain connects TRBV4-2 to TRBJ2-7; D is unresolved. Germline CDR1 LGHNA, CDR2 YNFKEQ. The CDR3 has 15 amino acids. V gave up 1 base and J gave up 0 bases, with 10 bases separating them. The DNA for the CDR3 is TGTGCCAGCAGCCAAGTGGCGGACGGCTCCTACGAGCAGTACTTC. This sequence encodes CASSQVADGSYEQYF.

The chain combines TRBV24-1 with TRBJ2-1; 8 bases fit TRBD2. Trimming at V came to 3 bases and at J to 6 bases, leaving 6 bases not matched to a gene. Germline CDR1 KGHDR, CDR2 SFDVKD. The CDR3 is 15 amino acids. The CDR3 region is CATSDGGGRTNEQFF. CDR3 bases: TGTGCCACCAGTGATGGGGGCGGGAGGACCAATGAGCAGTTCTTC.

This clonotype was seen a handful of times. This chain connects TRBV20-1 to TRBJ2-1; D is unresolved. V lost 6 bases to trimming and J lost 4 bases, with 7 bases between them. Germline V gives CDR1 DFQATT, CDR2 SNEGSKA (reference sequence). CDR3 length: 11 amino acids. DNA for the CDR3: TGCAGTGCGCTAAGTTACAATGAGCAGTTCTTC. It specifies CSALSYNEQFF.

This clonotype has more than one count but fewer than ten. The chain employs TRBV20-1 and TRBJ2-1; 9 nucleotides agree with TRBD2. The CDR3 has 16 residues. Germline-derived CDR1 and CDR2 are DFQATT and SNEGSKA (reference sequence). The V and J ends lost 2 bases and 7 bases, in that order; junction bases with no gene match: 12. In nucleotides, the CDR3 is TGCAGTGCTAGACTTAGCGGGAGCGAATTATGGAATGAGCAGTTCTTC. As protein: CSARLSGSELWNEQFF.

This clonotype was detected many times. The chain employs TRBV20-1 and TRBJ2-7; D remains ambiguous. Germline-derived CDR1 and CDR2 are DFQATT and SNEGSKA (reference sequence). Trimming left V 1 base short and J 5 bases short, with 9 bases between. This CDR3 has 12 amino acids. CDR3 bases: TGCAGTGCTAGAGCTGGGGATGACGAGCAGTACTTC. It yields the protein CSARAGDDEQYF.